Following are 28 T cell receptor beta chains from one sample sequenced in a study of cytomegalovirus exposure and HLA in healthy donors. The primer mix had 60 Vbeta and 13 Jbeta primers. Profiling relied on immunoSEQ multiplex PCR, and the TCRdb table lists in-frame clones only, not all of them. The sample shows around 150,000 clones, over 80% of them seen only once. The sequenced sample was PBMCs. The origin of the receptors is a young woman in good health and CMV-seronegative.

This chain links TRBV5-4 with TRBJ2-5; maybe TRBD1 (8 bases). Germline V CDR1 and CDR2: SGHNT, YYREEE (reference sequence). The CDR3 spans 15 residues. Trimming removed 4 bases from V and 4 bases from J, with 17 bases in between. In nucleotides, the CDR3 is TGTGCCAGCAGCCCTGGACAGGGAGGGCGAGAGACCCAGTACTTC. Amino acids: CASSPGQGGRETQYF.

The CDR3 DNA is TGTGCCAGCAGTGCGACGGGACACTCGAACACTGAAGCTTTCTTT. This translates into CASSATGHSNTEAFF. The chain uses TRBV6-6 and TRBJ1-1; tentatively, D is TRBD1 (6 bases). The CDR3 is made up of 15 amino acids. Trimming cost V 5 bases and J 1 base, with 14 bases left between them. CDR1 and CDR2 from the germline V gene are MNHNY and SVGAGI (reference sequence).

V and J are TRBV5-1 and TRBJ1-5, with D possibly being TRBD1 (6 bases). The CDR3 sequence is 15 residues long. Deletions cut 0 bases from V and 0 bases from J, with 7 bases between. Germline CDR1 SGHRS, CDR2 YFSETQ. The CDR3 DNA sequence: TGCGCCAGCAGCTTGGCAGGGGCTAGCAATCAGCCCCAGCATTTT. Amino acid sequence: CASSLAGASNQPQHF.

The rearrangement joins TRBV9 to TRBJ2-3; 12 positions match TRBD2. J gave up 0 bases and V 3 bases, and 8 bases lay outside the gene matches. The CDR3 loop spans 18 amino acids. CDR1 and CDR2 (germline): SGDLS, YYNGEE. CDR3 sequence (DNA): TGTGCCAGCAGCGCGGGACTAGCGGGTGTTCGTAGCACAGATACGCAGTATTTT. It codes for CASSAGLAGVRSTDTQYF. Drawing the rest from reference TRBV9 and TRBJ2-3, the complete variable domain is DSGVTQTPKHLITATGQRVTLRCSPRSGDLSVYWYQQSLDQGLQFLIQYYNGEERAKGNILERFSAQQFPDLHSELNLSSLELGDSALYFCASSAGLAGVRSTDTQYFGPGTRLTVL.

CDR3 nucleotide sequence: TGCGCCAGCAGTGAACAGGGGAAAAACATTCAGTACTTC. This codes for CASSEQGKNIQYF. This rearrangement joins TRBV10-1 to TRBJ2-4, with TRBD1 identical over 7 bases. Germline CDR1 is WNHNN and CDR2 is SYGVQD (reference sequence). V shed 3 bases and J 4 bases; nucleotides not matched to a gene: 0. This CDR3 is 13 amino acids long.

The V gene is TRBV7-6, the J gene TRBJ1-1; D possibly corresponds to TRBD1 (6 bases). Trimming pared 9 bases from V and 2 bases from J, leaving 10 bases between. The V gene's germline CDR1 is SGHVS and CDR2 FNYEAQ. CDR3 size: 12 residues. For the CDR3, the DNA is TGTGCCAGAGACAGGACAAACACTGAAGCTTTCTTT. Protein sequence: CARDRTNTEAFF.

The genes are TRBV6-5 and TRBJ1-2, with TRBD1 identical over 7 bases. Looked up from germline, CDR1 is MNHEY and CDR2 is SVGAGI. The CDR3 totals 14 residues. V gave up 7 bases and J gave up 8 bases; unmatched junction bases: 13. The CDR3 sequence: CASTEQGRRGGYTF. Here the CDR3 DNA reads TGTGCCAGCACCGAACAGGGGAGGCGAGGCGGCTACACCTTC.

Of note for this clone: The germline gene is not matched at one end of the junction; a read error may be the cause. The chain couples TRBV11-2 to TRBJ2-3; D gene uncertain. Germline V gives CDR1 SGHAT, CDR2 FQNNGV. The CDR3 contains 12 residues. The CDR3: CASSYATETQYF. In DNA form, the CDR3 reads TGTGCCAGCAGCTATGCCACAGAAACGCAGTATTTT.

The chain links TRBV14 to TRBJ2-2; D perhaps matches TRBD1 (7 bases). The CDR3 is 15 residues long. V was trimmed by 4 bases and J by 6 bases, leaving 15 bases between them. Germline V gives CDR1 SGHDN, CDR2 FVKESK. The CDR3 loop is CASSLLPRGAGELFF. The CDR3 region has the DNA TGTGCCAGCAGCCTTCTTCCCAGGGGGGCCGGGGAGCTGTTTTTT.

The chain joins TRBV28 to TRBJ2-7; D remains unclear. Deletions cut 6 bases from V and 3 bases from J, with 9 bases between. Germline V gene lookup returns CDR1 MDHEN and CDR2 SYDVKM. This CDR3 has 12 amino acids. CDR3: CASSHQLYEQYF. CDR3 sequence (DNA): TGTGCCAGCAGCCACCAACTCTACGAGCAGTACTTC.

The chain employs TRBV5-6 and TRBJ1-2, with D perhaps matching TRBD1 (6 bases). V gave up 8 bases and J gave up 3 bases, with 14 bases separating them. The CDR3 is 13 residues long. Germline assignment: CDR1 SGHDT and CDR2 YYEEEE. The CDR3 sequence is CARLGGGDYGYTF. CDR3 sequence (DNA): TGTGCCAGACTTGGGGGGGGCGACTATGGCTACACCTTC.

The chain recombines TRBV2 with TRBJ1-2, with TRBD1 matching 8 bases. V trimming: 8 bases; J trimming: 5 bases; junction bases outside the gene matches: 1. This CDR3 has 11 amino acids. CDR1 is SNHLY, CDR2 FYNNEI, per germline. The chain's CDR3 is CASGQGYGYTF. Here the CDR3 DNA reads TGTGCCAGCGGACAGGGATATGGCTACACCTTC.

The chain employs TRBV18 and TRBJ1-1; the D gene is possibly TRBD1 (5 bases). Germline values: CDR1 KGHSH, CDR2 LQKENI. The CDR3 is made up of 13 amino acids. Trimming pared 1 base from V and 4 bases from J, leaving 7 bases between. For the CDR3, the DNA is TGTGCCAGCTCACCACTCCAGGGCACTGAAGCTTTCTTT. This codes for CASSPLQGTEAFF.

The J gene is TRBJ1-2, the V gene TRBV7-9, with 8 bases that match TRBD1. J gave up 5 bases and V 3 bases, and 2 bases lay outside the gene matches. The CDR3 sequence is 13 residues long. Per germline, CDR1 SEHNR and CDR2 FQNEAQ (reference sequence). The CDR3 reads CASSLGQVYGYTF. Here the CDR3 DNA reads TGTGCCAGCAGCTTGGGACAGGTGTATGGCTACACCTTC.

A word on this clone: One junction end disagrees with the germline gene, perhaps due to a read error. The rearrangement uses TRBV5-6 and TRBJ2-6, with TRBD1 matching over 8 bases. Germline CDR1 reads SGHDT; CDR2 reads YYEEEE. This CDR3 has 18 amino acids. CDR3 region: CASSNTGGYLIGANGLTF. CDR3 in DNA: TGTGCCAGCAGCAACACAGGGGGGTATTTGATTGGGGCCAACGGCCTGACTTTC.

This chain connects TRBV7-9 to TRBJ1-4, with D perhaps matching TRBD1 (6 bases). Germline values: CDR1 SEHNR, CDR2 FQNEAQ (reference sequence). CDR3 length equals 15 residues. V lost 1 base and J lost 8, with 14 bases in between. The DNA for the CDR3 is TGTGCCAGCAGCTTAGGGTTCGCCCAGGGGGAAAAACTGTTTTTT. As protein: CASSLGFAQGEKLFF. The variable domain in full, completed from reference TRBV7-9 and TRBJ1-4, reads DTGVSQNPRHKITKRGQNVTFRCDPISEHNRLYWYRQTLGQGPEFLTYFQNEAQLEKSRLLSDRFSAERPKGSFSTLEIQRTEQGDSAMYLCASSLGFAQGEKLFFGSGTQLSVL.

This chain joins TRBV6-5 and TRBJ1-2; 8 positions match TRBD1. Germline assignment: CDR1 MNHEY and CDR2 SVGAGI. This CDR3 has 14 amino acids. Trimming cost V 5 bases and J 6 bases; bases outside gene matches: 8. The CDR3 DNA reads TGTGCCAGCAGTGAAGAGGGGACAGGTGATGGCTACACCTTC. Its translation is CASSEEGTGDGYTF.

The J gene is TRBJ2-1, the V gene TRBV28; TRBD1 matches at 11 bases. V lost 2 bases to trimming and J lost 8 bases; unmatched junction nucleotides: 5. The CDR3 length is 15 residues. Germline CDR1 reads MDHEN; CDR2 reads SYDVKM. Here the CDR3 DNA reads TGTGCCAGCAGTTTACTCGGGACAGGGGGTGATGAGCAGTTCTTC. Protein: CASSLLGTGGDEQFF.

The V gene is TRBV19, the J gene TRBJ1-2; TRBD1 is a possible D gene (6 bases). This CDR3 contains 13 residues. V lost 6 bases, J lost 4 bases, and 12 bases lay in between. CDR1 and CDR2 (germline): LNHDA, SQIVND (reference sequence). The CDR3 loop reads CASRGGQFYGYTF. The CDR3 DNA reads as TGTGCCAGTAGGGGCGGACAGTTCTATGGCTACACCTTC.

The rearrangement uses TRBV7-6 and TRBJ2-7; TRBD2 is a possible D gene (5 bases). With 7 bases removed from V and 1 base from J, the gap between germline ends came to 11 bases. CDR1 is SGHVS and CDR2 is FNYEAQ in the germline V gene. This CDR3 is 13 amino acids long. The chain's CDR3 is CASTGSGSYEQYF. In DNA, the CDR3 is TGTGCCAGCACCGGGTCGGGGTCCTACGAGCAGTACTTC.

The chain is built from TRBV19 and TRBJ1-3; no reliable D call. The germline V gene has CDR1 LNHDA and CDR2 SQIVND (reference sequence). CDR3 length: 15 residues. Trimming took 2 bases from V and 4 from J, leaving 12 bases between them. CDR3 sequence reads: CASSISPTSGNTIYF. The CDR3 coding sequence is TGTGCCAGTAGTATATCCCCGACTTCGGGAAACACCATATATTTT.

The V gene is TRBV9, the J gene TRBJ1-6; 7 bases agree with TRBD1. Germline CDR1 reads SGDLS; CDR2 reads YYNGEE. The length of the CDR3 is 17 residues. The V gene end was trimmed by 0 bases and the J gene end by 10 bases; junction bases not matched to a gene: 13. The DNA for the CDR3 is TGTGCCAGCAGCGTAGACAGACAGGGAATTACCGGATCACCCCTCCACTTT. Translation gives CASSVDRQGITGSPLHF.

The CDR3 here is CASSLESGGPYNEQFF. Here the CDR3 DNA reads TGCGCCAGCAGCTTGGAAAGCGGGGGACCTTACAATGAGCAGTTCTTC. V gene TRBV5-1 combines with J gene TRBJ2-1; 8 bases align to TRBD2. The CDR3 sequence is 16 residues long. CDR1 is SGHRS and CDR2 is YFSETQ in the germline V gene. J lost 4 bases, V lost 0 bases, and 6 bases had no gene match.

In nucleotides, the CDR3 is TGTGCCAGCAGTTCGACAGGGTCGGGCTACACCTTC. Protein: CASSSTGSGYTF. The V gene is TRBV6-5, the J gene TRBJ1-2; 7 nucleotides align to TRBD1. The CDR3 extends over 12 amino acids. J lost 8 bases, V lost 4 bases, and 4 bases had no gene match. CDR1 is MNHEY and CDR2 is SVGAGI in the germline V gene.

V gene TRBV28 combines with J gene TRBJ1-5, with TRBD1 matching 9 bases. Germline CDR1 and CDR2: MDHEN and SYDVKM. This CDR3 contains 14 residues. Losses at the gene ends were 5 bases for V and 6 bases for J; bases not matched to a gene: 5. Written as DNA, the CDR3 is TGTGCCAGCAGTGTGGGACAGGGTCGTCAGCCCCAGCATTTT. This translates into CASSVGQGRQPQHF.

The sample holds one count of this clone. V and J are TRBV19 and TRBJ1-1; 10 nucleotides agree with TRBD1. The junction had 8 bases not matched to a gene; V was cut back by 5 bases and J by 5 bases. The CDR3 has 15 residues. The germline V gene has CDR1 LNHDA and CDR2 SQIVND (reference sequence). Written as DNA, the CDR3 is TGTGCCAGTAGTGGTAGACAGGGGGCGCAGACTGAAGCTTTCTTT. Residues: CASSGRQGAQTEAFF.

The chain couples TRBV5-1 to TRBJ2-2; maybe TRBD1 (5 bases). Germline values: CDR1 SGHRS, CDR2 YFSETQ. Deletions cut 3 bases from V and 0 bases from J, with 18 bases between. The CDR3 spans 18 residues. CDR3 residues: CASSSNRDSNSNTGELFF. The CDR3 bases are TGCGCCAGCAGCTCAAATAGAGACAGCAACTCGAACACCGGGGAGCTGTTTTTT.

In its sample, this clone was seen a few times. This chain connects TRBV21-1 to TRBJ1-2; the D call of TRBD1 is as the table states it, not checked on the DNA. TRBV21-1 is assigned pseudogene status. This CDR3 contains 14 residues. CDR3 in DNA: TGTGCCAGCAGCAAAGGCCGGGACAGTCGAGGCTACACCTTC. This translates into CASSKGRDSRGYTF.